This T cell receptor beta chain was obtained from a study of T cell repertoires in cytomegalovirus infection. Study-level background: Matching HLA type and CMV infection were both indicated by public TCR beta signatures. General observations from the study: Individuals carrying CMV plus the relevant HLA were identified by cumulative frequency of public TCR beta families.

This CDR3 is 16 amino acids long. Germline V gives CDR1 SGHRS, CDR2 YFSETQ. This clonotype was seen only once. Antigen specificity is unknown. Its ends do not fully match the called genes, so a read error is possible. TCRdb fed the reads into MiXCR, producing one record per CDR3 protein. The top ten clones hold 9.5% to 15% of a sample with some 900,000 distinct CDR3 sequences, roughly 33% of them seen once. The chain combines TRBV5-1 with TRBJ2-1, with TRBD1 matching 9 bases. The specimen was cultured CD8+ T cells from PBMCs, collected from culture after CMV antigen stimulation. The sequence came from a human donor in good health (CMV status not recorded). Some clones in this sample may be carry-over from other donors' samples. The DNA of the CDR3 is TGCGCCAGAAGCTTGGTGTTGGGACAGGGCGAGAATGAGCAGTTCTTC. It yields the protein CARSLVLGQGENEQFF.